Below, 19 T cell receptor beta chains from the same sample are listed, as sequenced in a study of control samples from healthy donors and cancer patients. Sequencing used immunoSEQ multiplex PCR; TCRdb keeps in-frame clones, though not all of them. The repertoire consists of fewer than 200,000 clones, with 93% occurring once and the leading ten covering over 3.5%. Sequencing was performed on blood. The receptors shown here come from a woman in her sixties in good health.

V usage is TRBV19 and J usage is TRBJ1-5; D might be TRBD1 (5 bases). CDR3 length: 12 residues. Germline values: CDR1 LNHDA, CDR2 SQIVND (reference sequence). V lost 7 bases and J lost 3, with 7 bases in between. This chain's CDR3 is CASMGTNQPQHF. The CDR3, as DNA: TGTGCCAGTATGGGGACCAATCAGCCCCAGCATTTT.

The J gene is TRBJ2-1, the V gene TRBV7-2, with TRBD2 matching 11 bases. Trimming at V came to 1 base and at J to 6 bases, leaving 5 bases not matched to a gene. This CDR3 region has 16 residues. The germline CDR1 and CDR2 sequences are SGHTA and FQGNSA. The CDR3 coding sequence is TGTGCCAGCAGCTTAGTAGCGGGGGGGCTTGTCAATGAGCAGTTCTTC. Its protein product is CASSLVAGGLVNEQFF.

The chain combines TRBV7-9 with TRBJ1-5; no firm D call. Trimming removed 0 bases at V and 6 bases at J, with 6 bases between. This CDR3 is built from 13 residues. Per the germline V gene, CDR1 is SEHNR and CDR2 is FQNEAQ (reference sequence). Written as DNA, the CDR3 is TGTGCCAGCAGCTTAGCGGGGAGTCAGCCCCAGCATTTT. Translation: CASSLAGSQPQHF.

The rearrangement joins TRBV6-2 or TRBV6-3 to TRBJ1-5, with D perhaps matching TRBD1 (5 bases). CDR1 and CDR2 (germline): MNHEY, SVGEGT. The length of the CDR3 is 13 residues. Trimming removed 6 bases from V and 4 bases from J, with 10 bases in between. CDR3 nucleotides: TGTGCCAGCAGCGACCCAGGGAATCAGCCCCAGCATTTT. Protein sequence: CASSDPGNQPQHF.

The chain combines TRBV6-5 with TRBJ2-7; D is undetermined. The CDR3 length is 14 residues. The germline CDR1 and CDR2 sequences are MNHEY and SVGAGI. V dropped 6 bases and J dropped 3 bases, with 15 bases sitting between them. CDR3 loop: CASSNARTVYEQYF. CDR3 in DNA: TGTGCCAGCAGCAACGCGCGAACAGTCTACGAGCAGTACTTC.

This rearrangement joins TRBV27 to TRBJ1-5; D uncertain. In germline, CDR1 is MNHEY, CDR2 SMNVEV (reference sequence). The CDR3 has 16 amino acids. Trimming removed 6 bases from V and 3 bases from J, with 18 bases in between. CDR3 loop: CASSSQRGRFNQPQHF. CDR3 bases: TGTGCCAGCAGCTCCCAAAGAGGGAGGTTCAATCAGCCCCAGCATTTT.

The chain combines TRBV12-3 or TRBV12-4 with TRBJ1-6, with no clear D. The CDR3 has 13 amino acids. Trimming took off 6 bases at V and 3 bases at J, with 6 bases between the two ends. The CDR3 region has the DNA TGTGCCAGCAGCGCGGACTATAATTCACCCCTCCACTTT. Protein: CASSADYNSPLHF.

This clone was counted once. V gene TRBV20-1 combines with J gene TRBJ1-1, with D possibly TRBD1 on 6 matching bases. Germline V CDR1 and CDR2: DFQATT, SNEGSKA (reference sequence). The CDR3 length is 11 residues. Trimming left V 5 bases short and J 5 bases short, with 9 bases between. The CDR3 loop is CSAEGGTEAFF. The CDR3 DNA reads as TGCAGTGCTGAGGGGGGGACTGAAGCTTTCTTT.

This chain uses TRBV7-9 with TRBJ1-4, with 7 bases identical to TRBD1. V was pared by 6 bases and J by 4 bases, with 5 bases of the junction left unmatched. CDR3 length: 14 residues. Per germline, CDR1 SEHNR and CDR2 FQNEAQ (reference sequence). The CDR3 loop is CASSRGGNNEKLFF. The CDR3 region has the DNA TGTGCCAGCAGTCGAGGGGGCAATAATGAAAAACTGTTTTTT.

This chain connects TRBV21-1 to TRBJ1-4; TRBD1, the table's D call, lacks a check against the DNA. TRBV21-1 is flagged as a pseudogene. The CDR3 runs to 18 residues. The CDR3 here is CASSKREGQGAGNEKLFF. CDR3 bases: TGTGCCAGCAGCAAAAGGGAAGGACAGGGGGCCGGTAATGAAAAACTGTTTTTT.

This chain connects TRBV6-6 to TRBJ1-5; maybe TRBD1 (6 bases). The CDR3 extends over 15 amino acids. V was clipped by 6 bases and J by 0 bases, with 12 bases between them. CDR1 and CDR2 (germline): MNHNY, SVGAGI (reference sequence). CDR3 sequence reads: CASRGHADSNQPQHF. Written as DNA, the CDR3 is TGTGCCAGCAGGGGACATGCGGATAGCAATCAGCCCCAGCATTTT.

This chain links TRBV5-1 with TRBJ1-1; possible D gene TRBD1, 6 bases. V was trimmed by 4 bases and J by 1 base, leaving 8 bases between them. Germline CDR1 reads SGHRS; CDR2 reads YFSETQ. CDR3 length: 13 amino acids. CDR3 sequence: CASSQGGNTEAFF. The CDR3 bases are TGCGCCAGCAGCCAAGGGGGGAACACTGAAGCTTTCTTT.

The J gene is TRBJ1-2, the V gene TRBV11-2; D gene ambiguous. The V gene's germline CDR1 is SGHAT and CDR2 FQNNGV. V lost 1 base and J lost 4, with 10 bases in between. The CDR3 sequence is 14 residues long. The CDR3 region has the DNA TGTGCCAGCAGCTTAGGTCTGGAACCCTATGGCTACACCTTC. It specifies CASSLGLEPYGYTF. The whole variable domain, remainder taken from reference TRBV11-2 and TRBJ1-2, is EAGVAQSPRYKIIEKRQSVAFWCNPISGHATLYWYQQILGQGPKLLIQFQNNGVVDDSQLPKDRFSAERLKGVDSTLKIQPAKLEDSAVYLCASSLGLEPYGYTFGSGTRLTVV.

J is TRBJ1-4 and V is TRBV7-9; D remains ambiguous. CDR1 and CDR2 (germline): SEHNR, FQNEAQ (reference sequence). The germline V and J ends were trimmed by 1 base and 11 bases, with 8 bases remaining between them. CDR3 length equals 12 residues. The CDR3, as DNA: TGTGCCAGCAGCTTAGGACTAGGGAAACTGTTTTTT. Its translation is CASSLGLGKLFF. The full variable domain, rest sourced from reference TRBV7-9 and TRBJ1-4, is DTGVSQNPRHKITKRGQNVTFRCDPISEHNRLYWYRQTLGQGPEFLTYFQNEAQLEKSRLLSDRFSAERPKGSFSTLEIQRTEQGDSAMYLCASSLGLGKLFFGSGTQLSVL.

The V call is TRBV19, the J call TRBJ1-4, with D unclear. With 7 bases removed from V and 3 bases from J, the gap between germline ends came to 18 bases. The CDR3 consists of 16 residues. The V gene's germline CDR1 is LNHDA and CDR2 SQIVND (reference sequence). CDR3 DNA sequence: TGTGCCAGTATTCGAAAGTCTGGCAATCCTAATGAAAAACTGTTTTTT. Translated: CASIRKSGNPNEKLFF.

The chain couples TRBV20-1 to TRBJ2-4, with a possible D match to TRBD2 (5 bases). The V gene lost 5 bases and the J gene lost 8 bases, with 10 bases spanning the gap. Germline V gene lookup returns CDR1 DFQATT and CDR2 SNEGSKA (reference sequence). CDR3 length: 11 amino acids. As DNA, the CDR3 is TGCAGTGCTGGTACTAGTTACATTCAGTACTTC. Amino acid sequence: CSAGTSYIQYF.

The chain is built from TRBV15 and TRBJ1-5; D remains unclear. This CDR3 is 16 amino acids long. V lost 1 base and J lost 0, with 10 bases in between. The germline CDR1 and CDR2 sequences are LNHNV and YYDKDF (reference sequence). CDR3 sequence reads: CATSRGFRDSNQPQHF. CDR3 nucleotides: TGTGCCACCAGCAGAGGATTTCGTGATAGCAATCAGCCCCAGCATTTT. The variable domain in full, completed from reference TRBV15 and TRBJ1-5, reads DAMVIQNPRYQVTQFGKPVTLSCSQTLNHNVMYWYQQKSSQAPKLLFHYYDKDFNNEADTPDNFQSRRPNTSFCFLDIRSPGLGDTAMYLCATSRGFRDSNQPQHFGDGTRLSIL.

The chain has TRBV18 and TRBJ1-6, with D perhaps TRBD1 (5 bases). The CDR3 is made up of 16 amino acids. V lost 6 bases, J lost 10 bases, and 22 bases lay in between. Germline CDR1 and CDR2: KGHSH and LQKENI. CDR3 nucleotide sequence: TGTGCCAGCTCCCCCACACGAGGCCAGGGTAGCTCACCCCTCCACTTT. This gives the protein CASSPTRGQGSSPLHF.

CDR3 protein: CASSPRLAGDSANTGELFF. DNA for the CDR3: TGTGCCAGCTCACCCCGGCTAGCGGGGGACTCCGCGAACACCGGGGAGCTGTTTTTT. The chain couples TRBV18 to TRBJ2-2; 10 bases are shared with TRBD2. The trim removed 3 bases at V and 0 bases at J, leaving 10 bases unmatched. The V gene's germline CDR1 is KGHSH and CDR2 LQKENI. The CDR3 length is 19 residues.